The next 25 T cell receptor beta chains were all read from a single sample in a study of control samples from healthy donors and cancer patients. The repertoire was sequenced with immunoSEQ multiplex PCR; TCRdb's copy has only in-frame clones and lacks some. The sample lists some 120,000 clones, 75% to 90% occurring once. The specimen sequenced was PBMCs. Receptors were obtained from a woman between 50 and 59 years old with colorectal cancer.

The genes are TRBV6-6 and TRBJ1-5, with 7 bases identical to TRBD1. V shed 7 bases, J shed 5 bases, and the junction held 11 bases outside the gene matches. This CDR3 has 15 amino acids. In germline, CDR1 is MNHNY, CDR2 SVGAGI (reference sequence). CDR3 coding DNA: TGTGCCAGCACTGTGACAGGGAGGGTTGATCAGCCCCAGCATTTT. This codes for CASTVTGRVDQPQHF.

The rearrangement uses TRBV7-9 and TRBJ1-2, with TRBD1 as a possible D gene (6 bases). Germline assignment: CDR1 SEHNR and CDR2 FQNEAQ (reference sequence). The ends were cut back, 2 bases at V and 4 bases at J, with 14 bases in the middle. The CDR3 consists of 15 residues. DNA for the CDR3: TGTGCCAGCAGCTTATTGGACAGCTCGATCTATGGCTACACCTTC. This codes for CASSLLDSSIYGYTF.

The chain recombines TRBV10-3 with TRBJ2-7, with 11 bases that match TRBD2. Germline CDR1 reads ENHRY; CDR2 reads SYGVKD. The ends lost 2 bases at V and 4 bases at J; junction bases unmatched: 4. The CDR3 extends over 15 amino acids. CDR3 nucleotides: TGTGCCATCAGTGAGGCAACTAGCGGGAGTTACGAGCAGTACTTC. It translates to CAISEATSGSYEQYF.

The J gene is TRBJ1-1, the V gene TRBV18, with TRBD1 identical over 9 bases. V was pared by 8 bases and J by 0 bases, with 22 bases of the junction left unmatched. The CDR3 totals 20 residues. Germline CDR1 and CDR2: KGHSH and LQKENI. The CDR3 region has the DNA TGTGCCAGCGACCTGGCCCAGATTCCGGGACAGGGAGTAATGAACACTGAAGCTTTCTTT. Its translation: CASDLAQIPGQGVMNTEAFF.

V gene TRBV5-8 combines with J gene TRBJ2-5; the D gene is possibly TRBD2 (5 bases). Trimming shortened V by 7 bases and J by 1 base, and 11 bases separated the two germline ends. There are 13 residues in the CDR3. Germline assignment: CDR1 SGHTS and CDR2 YDEGEE. CDR3 residues: CASGWSGQETQYF. Here the CDR3 DNA reads TGTGCCAGCGGGTGGAGCGGCCAAGAGACCCAGTACTTC.

The rearrangement uses TRBV2 and TRBJ2-7; a weak D match, TRBD1 (5 bases). Germline V gives CDR1 SNHLY, CDR2 FYNNEI. Deletions cut 8 bases from V and 2 bases from J, with 13 bases between. The length of the CDR3 is 13 residues. The CDR3 loop reads CASGWGRAYEQYF. The CDR3 DNA reads as TGTGCCAGCGGATGGGGCAGGGCCTACGAGCAGTACTTC.

This rearrangement joins TRBV3-1 (or the pseudogene TRBV3-2) to TRBJ2-1; D is ambiguous. CDR1 and CDR2 (germline): LGHDT, YNNKEL (reference sequence). CDR3 length equals 13 residues. V shed 1 base and J shed 10 bases, with 11 bases lying between them. The CDR3: CASSQGIAPEQFF. In DNA form, the CDR3 reads TGTGCCAGCAGCCAAGGAATAGCACCCGAGCAGTTCTTC.

This chain connects TRBV30 to TRBJ2-3; 9 positions match TRBD1. The CDR3 is 14 amino acids. Trimming cost V 2 bases and J 4 bases; bases outside gene matches: 4. Per germline, CDR1 GTSNPN and CDR2 SVGIG (reference sequence). The CDR3 protein is CAWSTGQGADTQYF. The CDR3, as DNA: TGTGCCTGGAGTACGGGACAGGGAGCAGATACGCAGTATTTT. The whole variable domain, filled in from reference TRBV30 and TRBJ2-3, reads SQTIHQWPATLVQPVGSPLSLECTVEGTSNPNLYWYRQAAGRGLQLLFYSVGIGQISSEVPQNLSASRPQDRQFILSSKKLLLSDSGFYLCAWSTGQGADTQYFGPGTRLTVL.

The J gene is TRBJ2-1, the V gene TRBV28; a weak D match, TRBD2 (5 bases). V was trimmed by 10 bases and J by 3 bases, leaving 16 bases between them. This CDR3 has 14 amino acids. Per the germline V gene, CDR1 is MDHEN and CDR2 is SYDVKM. CDR3 in amino acids: CATVGSGLYNEQFF. In DNA form, the CDR3 reads TGTGCCACCGTCGGAAGCGGCCTCTACAATGAGCAGTTCTTC.

The rearrangement links TRBV3-1 (or the pseudogene TRBV3-2) to TRBJ1-4; 8 bases are shared with TRBD1. V shed 4 bases and J 7 bases; nucleotides not matched to a gene: 8. The CDR3 consists of 15 residues. Germline loops: CDR1 LGHDT, CDR2 YNNKEL (reference sequence). The CDR3 loop is CASSRGGTGGEKLFF. CDR3 sequence (DNA): TGTGCCAGCAGCCGTGGCGGGACAGGTGGTGAAAAACTGTTTTTT.

J is TRBJ1-1 and V is TRBV29-1, with D possibly TRBD1 on 5 matching bases. The CDR3 has 12 amino acids. V gave up 7 bases and J gave up 6 bases, with 15 bases separating them. Germline CDR1 and CDR2: SQVTM and ANQGSEA. The CDR3 protein is CSARQGDSEAFF. CDR3 sequence (DNA): TGCAGCGCTCGGCAGGGTGACTCTGAAGCTTTCTTT. Looking up the rest from reference TRBV29-1 and TRBJ1-1 gives the full variable domain: SAVISQKPSRDICQRGTSLTIQCQVDSQVTMMFWYRQQPGQSLTLIATANQGSEATYESGFVIDKFPISRPNLTFSTLTVSNMSPEDSSIYLCSARQGDSEAFFGQGTRLTVV.

The chain uses TRBV18 and TRBJ2-5; a weak D match, TRBD1 (5 bases). In germline, CDR1 is KGHSH, CDR2 LQKENI. The CDR3 runs to 14 residues. V lost 3 bases and J lost 2, with 10 bases in between. In DNA, the CDR3 is TGTGCCAGCTCACCGTCTCGACAGCAAGAGACCCAGTACTTC. Amino acid sequence: CASSPSRQQETQYF.

This clone was seen more than once but under ten times. This chain uses TRBV29-1 with TRBJ2-5; 7 nucleotides line up with TRBD1. Trimming at V came to 3 bases and at J to 0 bases, leaving 4 bases not matched to a gene. Germline V CDR1 and CDR2: SQVTM, ANQGSEA. The CDR3 spans 14 residues. Here the CDR3 reads CSVEDRTYQETQYF. The DNA for the CDR3 is TGCAGCGTTGAGGACAGGACGTACCAAGAGACCCAGTACTTC.

The rearrangement uses TRBV7-3 and TRBJ2-1; 7 bases are a match to TRBD1. The CDR3 is 16 amino acids. Germline CDR1 SGHTA, CDR2 FQGTGA. V was clipped by 6 bases and J by 6 bases; unmatched bases: 14. Written as DNA, the CDR3 is TGTGCCAGCAGTCACCAGGGGGTCCTTAGTTTCAATGAGCAGTTCTTC. Its protein product is CASSHQGVLSFNEQFF.

J is TRBJ2-7 and V is TRBV7-2, with TRBD2 matching 13 bases. J gave up 3 bases and V 3 bases, and 2 bases lay outside the gene matches. The CDR3 totals 15 residues. Germline V gene sequence: CDR1 SGHTA, CDR2 FQGNSA. The CDR3, as DNA: TGTGCCAGCAGCTTCGGACTAGCGGGGGACTACGAGCAGTACTTC. As protein: CASSFGLAGDYEQYF.

This chain uses TRBV2 with TRBJ2-3; D is uncertain. This CDR3 contains 12 residues. V was cut by 4 bases and J by 0 bases, with 2 bases left in between. The germline gives CDR1 SNHLY, CDR2 FYNNEI. CDR3 nucleotide sequence: TGTGCCAGCAGTGTTAGCACAGATACGCAGTATTTT. This encodes CASSVSTDTQYF. Using reference TRBV2 and TRBJ2-3 for the parts outside the CDR3, the full variable domain is EPEVTQTPSHQVTQMGQEVILRCVPISNHLYFYWYRQILGQKVEFLVSFYNNEISEKSEIFDDQFSVERPDGSNFTLKIRSTKLEDSAMYFCASSVSTDTQYFGPGTRLTVL.

The chain recombines TRBV6-5 with TRBJ1-1; 8 positions agree with TRBD1. V was clipped by 6 bases and J by 4 bases; unmatched bases: 10. CDR1 MNHEY and CDR2 SVGAGI come from the germline V gene. This CDR3 is built from 15 residues. DNA for the CDR3: TGTGCCAGCAGCTTCCACCGGGACAGGCCCACTGAAGCTTTCTTT. Translation: CASSFHRDRPTEAFF.

This rearrangement joins TRBV6-1 to TRBJ1-1; 9 bases are a match to TRBD1. Germline CDR1 and CDR2: MNHNS and SASEGT. This CDR3 comprises 15 residues. Losses at the gene ends were 3 bases for V and 5 bases for J; bases not matched to a gene: 7. The CDR3 here is CASSDRQGVSTEAFF. The CDR3 coding sequence is TGTGCCAGCAGTGACCGACAGGGGGTCAGTACTGAAGCTTTCTTT.

The chain combines TRBV28 with TRBJ2-6; maybe TRBD2 (5 bases). V lost 6 bases and J lost 4, with 19 bases in between. There are 17 residues in the CDR3. Germline V gene sequence: CDR1 MDHEN, CDR2 SYDVKM. As DNA, the CDR3 is TGTGCCAGCAGCCCGACTTACGGGGATTTCGGGGCCAACGTCCTGACTTTC. It translates to CASSPTYGDFGANVLTF.

In this sample, this clone turned up once. The chain uses TRBV4-1 and TRBJ2-7; the D is unclear. Trimming took 2 bases from V and 3 from J, leaving 11 bases between them. Germline assignment: CDR1 MGHRA and CDR2 YSYEKL. The CDR3 has 14 residues. CDR3 amino acids: CASSQISVSYEQYF. The CDR3 DNA reads as TGCGCCAGCAGCCAAATAAGTGTGAGCTACGAGCAGTACTTC.

CDR3 bases: TGTGCCAGCTCACCACAAGGTCCCGGGGGCAATCAGCCCCAGCATTTT. It translates to CASSPQGPGGNQPQHF. The rearrangement joins TRBV18 to TRBJ1-5, with no clear D. CDR1 KGHSH and CDR2 LQKENI come from the germline V gene. Trimming left V 1 base short and J 2 bases short, with 12 bases between. The CDR3 runs 16 residues.

The chain joins TRBV19 to TRBJ1-4; D possibly corresponds to TRBD1 (6 bases). Germline-derived CDR1 and CDR2 are LNHDA and SQIVND (reference sequence). The V end lost 7 bases, the J end lost 3 bases, and 18 bases lay between the germline ends. This CDR3 contains 16 residues. CDR3 sequence reads: CASTVGAWSPNEKLFF. DNA for the CDR3: TGTGCCAGTACCGTGGGGGCGTGGAGTCCTAATGAAAAACTGTTTTTT.

This clone was detected only once. The chain employs TRBV4-2 and TRBJ1-1; the D gene is possibly TRBD1 (6 bases). This CDR3 comprises 16 residues. The V and J ends lost 4 bases and 3 bases respectively, with 18 bases between them. CDR1 is LGHNA, CDR2 YNFKEQ, per germline. Here the CDR3 DNA reads TGTGCCAGCAGCCCGGGACAACAACCTAGGGACACTGAAGCTTTCTTT. Its protein is CASSPGQQPRDTEAFF.

The V call is TRBV6-5, the J call TRBJ1-1, with 7 bases fitting TRBD1. This CDR3 has 16 amino acids. CDR1 and CDR2 from the germline V gene are MNHEY and SVGAGI. Trimming took 6 bases from V and 2 from J; bases not matched to a gene: 12. For the CDR3, the DNA is TGTGCCAGCAGCTACGACGACAGGGAAGGAAACACTGAAGCTTTCTTT. Protein product: CASSYDDREGNTEAFF.

The chain is built from TRBV6-5 and TRBJ2-3, with a tentative D call TRBD2 (5 bases). The germline V gene encodes CDR1 MNHEY and CDR2 SVGAGI. The ends were cut back, 4 bases at V and 11 bases at J, with 22 bases in the middle. The CDR3 length is 15 residues. The CDR3 bases are TGTGCCAGCAGTTCTGGCAGAGGTGATTTCGAGGGGCAGTATTTT. Translating gives CASSSGRGDFEGQYF.